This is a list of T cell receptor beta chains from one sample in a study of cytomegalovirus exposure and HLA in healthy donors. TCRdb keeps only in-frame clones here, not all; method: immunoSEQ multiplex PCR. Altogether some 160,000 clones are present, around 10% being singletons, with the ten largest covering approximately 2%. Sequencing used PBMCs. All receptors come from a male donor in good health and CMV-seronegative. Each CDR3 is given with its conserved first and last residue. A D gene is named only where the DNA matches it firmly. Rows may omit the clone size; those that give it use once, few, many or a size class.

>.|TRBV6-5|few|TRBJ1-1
TGTGCCAGCAGTAACACAGCCTTGGGCACTGAAGCTTTCTTT
CASSNTALGTEAFF
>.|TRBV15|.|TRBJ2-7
TGTGCCACCAGCAGAGCCGTTGAGGTGTTCTCCTACGAGCAGTACTTC
CATSRAVEVFSYEQYF
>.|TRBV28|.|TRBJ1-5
TGTGCCAGCTTCCAGGGTAAGTATCAGCCCCAGCATTTT
CASFQGKYQPQHF
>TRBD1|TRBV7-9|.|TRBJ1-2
TGTGCCAGCAGGGTCGACAGGGGACCCCAAGTTAACTATGGCTACACCTTC
CASRVDRGPQVNYGYTF
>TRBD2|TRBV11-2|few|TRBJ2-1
TGTGCCAGCAGCTTAACTAGGGAGGGGTTGTTCTTC
CASSLTREGLFF
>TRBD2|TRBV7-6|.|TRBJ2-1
TGTGCCAGCAGCCGCGATGGCGGGGGAAACTACAATGAGCAGTTCTTC
CASSRDGGGNYNEQFF
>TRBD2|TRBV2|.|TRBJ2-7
TGTGCCAGCAGTAATCGACTAGCGGGGAGCTCCTACGAGCAGTACTTC
CASSNRLAGSSYEQYF
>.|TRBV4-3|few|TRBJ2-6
TGCGCCAGCAGCTCGTCCCGGGACTCTGGGGCCAACGTCCTGACTTTC
CASSSSRDSGANVLTF
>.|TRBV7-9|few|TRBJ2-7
TGTGCCAGCAGCCCCTCAGGGTCCAACGAGCAGTACTTC
CASSPSGSNEQYF
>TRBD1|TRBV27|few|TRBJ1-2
TGTGCCAGCAGTGCCCTTCCGGGACAGGGAGGCTATGGCTACACCTTC
CASSALPGQGGYGYTF
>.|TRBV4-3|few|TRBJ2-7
TGCGCCAGCAGCCAAGAAGGGGGTGGGAGGGAAGCCCCCTACGAGCAGTACTTC
CASSQEGGGREAPYEQYF
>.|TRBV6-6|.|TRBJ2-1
TGTGCCAGCAGTTACGTCGACAATGAGCAGTTCTTC
CASSYVDNEQFF
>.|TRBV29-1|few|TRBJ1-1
TGCAGCGTTGAAGGTGTGGATGGGGCTAACACTGAAGCTTTCTTT
CSVEGVDGANTEAFF
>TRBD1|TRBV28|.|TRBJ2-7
TGTGCCAGCAGTCTTCCGGGACAGGGGGTGCAGTACTTC
CASSLPGQGVQYF